A selection of T cell receptor beta chains follows, all from one sample in a study of beta chain features in type 1 diabetes. Produced via immunoSEQ multiplex PCR; TCRdb's table is partial and in-frame only. The sample has under 950,000 clones; 15% to 20% are singletons. The source material was naive CD4+ T cells from blood. The receptor source for this set is a woman aged 18 to 35 in good health. Each CDR3 is given with its conserved first and last residue. Each record gives: clone size, V gene, J gene, D gene, CDR3 protein, CDR3 DNA. The D gene is left open where the match is weak. Not all rows give a size; the values are once, few, many and, for expanded clones, a class.

>few|TRBV7-8|TRBJ1-1|NA
CASSLRTLRRDTEAFF
TGTGCCAGCAGCTTAAGGACCCTACGGCGGGACACTGAAGCTTTCTTT
>few|TRBV5-4|TRBJ2-5|NA
CASSLGGKETQYF
TGTGCCAGCAGCTTGGGAGGAAAAGAGACCCAGTACTTC
>few|TRBV27|TRBJ2-7|NA
CASSQISSYEQYF
TGTGCCAGCAGTCAGATTAGCTCCTACGAGCAGTACTTC
>few|TRBV9|TRBJ2-1|TRBD2
CASSAVGRTSGYNEQFF
TGTGCCAGCAGCGCTGTCGGGAGAACTAGCGGATACAATGAGCAGTTCTTC
>few|TRBV13|TRBJ2-2|TRBD2
CASSPRLAGVANTGELFF
TGTGCCAGCAGCCCGAGACTAGCGGGAGTGGCTAACACCGGGGAGCTGTTTTTT
>few|TRBV7-2|TRBJ1-1|NA
CASSLGFGTEAFF
TGTGCCAGCAGCTTAGGGTTCGGCACTGAAGCTTTCTTT
>few|TRBV11-2|TRBJ2-2|NA
CASSSRVPGELFF
TGTGCCAGCAGCTCTCGGGTGCCCGGGGAGCTGTTTTTT
>NA|TRBV28|TRBJ2-6|NA
CASRWGSSGANVLTF
TGTGCCAGCAGATGGGGATCTAGCGGGGCCAACGTCCTGACTTTC
>NA|TRBV29-1|TRBJ2-3|TRBD2
CSPVRGIGAGVIFGTDTQYF
TGCAGCCCCGTCAGAGGGATTGGAGCGGGAGTAATTTTTGGCACAGATACGCAGTATTTT
>NA|TRBV29-1|TRBJ1-1|TRBD1
CSVLQGAGAFF
TGCAGCGTTTTGCAGGGGGCTGGAGCTTTCTTT
>NA|TRBV11-2|TRBJ2-3|NA
CASSLVGLGTDTQYF
TGTGCCAGCAGCTTAGTGGGGCTAGGCACAGATACGCAGTATTTT
>few|TRBV6-6|TRBJ2-1|NA
CASSYSRDKQFF
TGTGCCAGCAGTTACTCGAGGGACAAGCAGTTCTTC
>few|TRBV5-1|TRBJ2-3|NA
CASSLVARDTQYF
TGCGCCAGCAGCTTGGTGGCTCGTGATACGCAGTATTTT
>few|TRBV7-2|TRBJ2-7|TRBD1
CASSPRGGQGFYEQYF
TGTGCCAGCAGCCCCCGAGGAGGACAGGGTTTCTACGAGCAGTACTTC
>NA|TRBV28|TRBJ2-2|NA
CASSPRQARTGELFF
TGTGCCAGCAGTCCTAGACAGGCGCGCACCGGGGAGCTGTTTTTT
>few|TRBV18|TRBJ2-5|NA
CASSRGLQETQYF
TGTGCCAGCTCACGAGGCCTCCAAGAGACCCAGTACTTC
>few|TRBV28|TRBJ2-5|TRBD1
CASSSGQAETQYF
TGTGCCAGCAGTTCGGGACAGGCAGAGACCCAGTACTTC
>few|TRBV2|TRBJ2-1|NA
CASKLVAGKLYEQFF
TGTGCCAGCAAATTGGTCGCGGGAAAGCTCTATGAGCAGTTCTTC
>few|TRBV7-2|TRBJ2-2|TRBD2
CASSKGLAGVTGELFF
TGTGCCAGCAGCAAGGGACTAGCGGGAGTAACCGGGGAGCTGTTTTTT
>once|TRBV7-2|TRBJ2-7|TRBD1
CASSFPPGQGAYEQYF
TGTGCCAGCAGCTTCCCACCGGGACAGGGGGCCTACGAGCAGTACTTC
>few|TRBV28|TRBJ2-4|NA
CASSQAGAKNIQYF
TGTGCCAGCAGCCAAGCTGGGGCCAAAAACATTCAGTACTTC
>NA|TRBV6-5|TRBJ2-7|TRBD1
CASSYSGQGVAEQYF
TGTGCCAGCAGTTACTCGGGACAGGGGGTGGCCGAGCAGTACTTC
>NA|TRBV7-2|TRBJ2-7|TRBD2
CASSPHPAGGSAYEQYF
TGTGCCAGCAGCCCCCATCCAGCGGGAGGGAGCGCCTACGAGCAGTACTTC
>NA|TRBV19|TRBJ1-3|NA
CASSSDPQRRSGNTIYF
TGTGCCAGTAGTAGCGACCCACAACGCCGATCTGGAAACACCATATATTTT
>few|TRBV18|TRBJ1-1|NA
CASSQRNTEAFF
TGTGCCAGCTCACAACGGAACACTGAAGCTTTCTTT
>NA|TRBV6-1|TRBJ1-2|NA
CALRTGAGYGYTF
TGTGCCTTACGGACGGGAGCAGGCTATGGCTACACCTTC
>NA|TRBV5-1|TRBJ2-7|NA
CASSFPPTERYEQYF
TGCGCCAGCAGCTTTCCCCCGACGGAACGCTACGAGCAGTACTTC
>few|TRBV28|TRBJ2-7|TRBD1
CASSTPGTGRKNYF
TGTGCCAGCAGCACACCCGGGACAGGGCGTAAGAACTACTTC
>NA|TRBV7-2|TRBJ2-5|NA
CASSAMGARQETQYF
TGTGCCAGCAGCGCAATGGGGGCCCGCCAAGAGACCCAGTACTTC
>few|TRBV7-3|TRBJ2-1|NA
CASSSTGRNEQFF
TGTGCCAGCAGCTCGACAGGCCGCAATGAGCAGTTCTTC
>NA|TRBV4-2|TRBJ2-5|TRBD1
CASSQGQGEETQYF
TGTGCCAGCAGCCAAGGACAGGGAGAAGAGACCCAGTACTTC
>NA|TRBV21-1|TRBJ1-5|NA
CASSSRQNLNQPQHF
TGTGCCAGCAGCTCTAGACAGAATCTCAATCAGCCCCAGCATTTT
>few|TRBV27|TRBJ2-6|NA
CASSFQGSGANVLTF
TGTGCCAGCAGTTTCCAGGGCTCTGGGGCCAACGTCCTGACTTTC
>few|TRBV18|TRBJ1-1|NA
CASSRGRDTEAFF
TGTGCCAGCTCAAGGGGGAGGGACACTGAAGCTTTCTTT
>few|TRBV28|TRBJ2-3|NA
CASSLAGSTDTQYF
TGTGCCAGCAGTTTGGCAGGAAGCACAGATACGCAGTATTTT
>NA|TRBV14|TRBJ1-1|NA
CASSQVWGIGGEAFF
TGTGCCAGCAGCCAAGTCTGGGGAATAGGGGGTGAAGCTTTCTTT
>few|TRBV18|TRBJ1-4|NA
CASSQNSGATNEKLFF
TGTGCCAGCTCACAAAACTCTGGTGCAACTAATGAAAAACTGTTTTTT
>few|TRBV7-2|TRBJ2-3|TRBD2
CASSHLAGVGSTDTQYF
TGTGCCAGCAGCCACTTAGCGGGAGTAGGGAGCACAGATACGCAGTATTTT
>few|TRBV7-9|TRBJ1-2|NA
CASSLGAADSYGYTF
TGTGCCAGCAGCTTAGGGGCCGCGGACAGCTATGGCTACACCTTC
>few|TRBV7-8|TRBJ1-5|NA
CASSLVGRSNQPQHF
TGTGCCAGCAGCTTAGTGGGGCGTAGCAATCAGCCCCAGCATTTT
>NA|TRBV7-3|TRBJ2-1|TRBD1
CASSQIGTGRYNEQFF
TGTGCCAGCAGCCAAATCGGGACAGGGCGCTACAATGAGCAGTTCTTC
>few|TRBV18|TRBJ1-3|NA
CASSGTALSGNTIYF
TGTGCCAGCTCAGGGACGGCCCTCTCTGGAAACACCATATATTTT
>NA|TRBV25-1|TRBJ2-7|NA
CASSQGGSYEQYF
TGTGCCAGCAGTCAGGGGGGCTCCTACGAGCAGTACTTC
>NA|TRBV19|TRBJ2-6|NA
CASSNNLDSSGANVLTF
TGTGCCAGTAGCAATAACCTCGACAGTTCCGGGGCCAACGTCCTGACTTTC
>few|TRBV10-3|TRBJ2-2|NA
CAISMGYKAHAGELFF
TGTGCCATCAGTATGGGCTATAAGGCCCATGCCGGGGAGCTGTTTTTT
>few|TRBV19|TRBJ2-7|TRBD1
CASSPGTGNYEQYF
TGTGCCAGTAGTCCCGGGACAGGGAACTACGAGCAGTACTTC
>NA|TRBV20-1|TRBJ1-1|NA
CSGGRVGGAFF
TGCAGTGGGGGAAGGGTCGGTGGTGCTTTCTTT
>NA|TRBV7-9|TRBJ2-7|TRBD1
CASSPRTGPYEQYF
TGTGCCAGCAGCCCGAGGACAGGGCCCTACGAGCAGTACTTC